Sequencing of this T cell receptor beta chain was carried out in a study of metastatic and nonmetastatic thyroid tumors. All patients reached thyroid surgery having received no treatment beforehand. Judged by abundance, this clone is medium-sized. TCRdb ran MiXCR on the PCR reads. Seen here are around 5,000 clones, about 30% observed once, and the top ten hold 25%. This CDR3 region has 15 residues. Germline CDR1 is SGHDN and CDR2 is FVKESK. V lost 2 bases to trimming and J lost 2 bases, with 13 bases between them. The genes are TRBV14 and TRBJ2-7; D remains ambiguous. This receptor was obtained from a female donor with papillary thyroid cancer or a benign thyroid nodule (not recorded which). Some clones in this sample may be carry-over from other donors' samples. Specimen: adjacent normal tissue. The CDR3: CASSQFFGATYEQYF. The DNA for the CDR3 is TGTGCCAGCAGCCAATTTTTTGGCGCTACCTACGAGCAGTACTTC.